A selection of T cell receptor beta chains follows, all from one sample in a study of blood T cell repertoires in COVID-19. Data came from immunoSEQ multiplex PCR; TCRdb stores just in-frame clones and leaves some out. This table has hundreds of thousands of clones, approximately 88% appearing once. Sequenced material: peripheral blood. These receptors came from a man aged 18 to 30 with active or convalescent COVID-19. Each CDR3 is given with its conserved first and last residue. A D gene is named only where the DNA matches it firmly. Clone size appears in some rows only: once, few, many, or a class for an expanded clone.

V gene: TRBV5-6
D gene: TRBD2
J gene: TRBJ2-1
clone size: .
CDR3 protein: CASSLFPSGNEQFF
CDR3 DNA: TGTGCCAGCAGCTTGTTTCCTAGCGGGAATGAGCAGTTCTTC

V gene: TRBV19
D gene: .
J gene: TRBJ2-2
clone size: once
CDR3 protein: CASNLGTSTGELFF
CDR3 DNA: TGTGCCAGTAATCTCGGGACAAGCACCGGGGAGCTGTTTTTT

V gene: TRBV24-1
D gene: TRBD2
J gene: TRBJ2-5
clone size: .
CDR3 protein: CATSESRLAGGQETQYF
CDR3 DNA: TGTGCCACCAGTGAGTCCAGACTAGCGGGGGGCCAAGAGACCCAGTACTTC

V gene: TRBV6-6
D gene: TRBD2
J gene: TRBJ2-1
clone size: .
CDR3 protein: CATKIKRGGSYNEQFF
CDR3 DNA: TGTGCCACCAAAATCAAGCGGGGGGGCTCCTACAATGAGCAGTTCTTC

V gene: TRBV4-2
D gene: .
J gene: TRBJ2-7
clone size: .
CDR3 protein: CASSPDSYEQYF
CDR3 DNA: TGTGCCAGCAGCCCGGACAGCTACGAGCAGTACTTC

V gene: TRBV5-1
D gene: TRBD1
J gene: TRBJ1-1
clone size: .
CDR3 protein: CASSFTGVLRFTEAFF
CDR3 DNA: TGCGCCAGCAGCTTTACAGGGGTTTTAAGGTTCACTGAAGCTTTCTTT

V gene: TRBV7-6
D gene: .
J gene: TRBJ1-3
clone size: .
CDR3 protein: CASSLEVAPGAGNTIYF
CDR3 DNA: TGTGCCAGCAGCTTAGAGGTCGCACCGGGAGCTGGAAACACCATATATTTT

V gene: TRBV28
D gene: .
J gene: TRBJ1-5
clone size: few
CDR3 protein: CASSARWLQHF
CDR3 DNA: TGTGCCAGCAGTGCCCGATGGCTCCAGCATTTT

V gene: TRBV5-4
D gene: TRBD1
J gene: TRBJ1-2
clone size: .
CDR3 protein: CASSLPGGYGYTF
CDR3 DNA: TGTGCCAGCAGCTTGCCAGGGGGCTATGGCTACACCTTC

V gene: TRBV3-1/TRBV3-2
D gene: .
J gene: TRBJ2-6
clone size: .
CDR3 protein: CASRLIGSGANVLTF
CDR3 DNA: TGTGCCAGCAGACTAATAGGCTCTGGGGCCAACGTCCTGACTTTC

V gene: TRBV7-3
D gene: TRBD1
J gene: TRBJ1-1
clone size: .
CDR3 protein: CASSYTGGLSTEAFF
CDR3 DNA: TGTGCCAGCAGCTATACAGGGGGTCTGAGCACTGAAGCTTTCTTT

V gene: TRBV19
D gene: .
J gene: TRBJ2-7
clone size: .
CDR3 protein: CASSFRQVSYEQYF
CDR3 DNA: TGTGCCAGTAGTTTCAGACAGGTCTCCTACGAGCAGTACTTC

V gene: TRBV2
D gene: TRBD1
J gene: TRBJ1-4
clone size: .
CDR3 protein: CASSADRVGEKLFF
CDR3 DNA: TGTGCCAGCAGCGCTGACAGGGTTGGTGAAAAACTGTTTTTT

V gene: TRBV12-5
D gene: TRBD1
J gene: TRBJ1-3
clone size: .
CDR3 protein: CASGLVQLGQGAF
CDR3 DNA: TGTGCTAGTGGTTTGGTACAGTTGGGACAGGGGGCTTTT

V gene: TRBV27
D gene: .
J gene: TRBJ2-5
clone size: .
CDR3 protein: CASSFAGLGETQYF
CDR3 DNA: TGTGCCAGCAGTTTTGCGGGCCTTGGGGAGACCCAGTACTTC

V gene: TRBV3-1/TRBV3-2
D gene: .
J gene: TRBJ1-4
clone size: .
CDR3 protein: CASSPVGAGEKLFF
CDR3 DNA: TGTGCCAGCAGCCCCGTTGGGGCCGGGGAAAAACTGTTTTTT

V gene: TRBV1
D gene: .
J gene: TRBJ2-1
clone size: .
CDR3 protein: CTSSQESRGSSYNEQFF
CDR3 DNA: TGCACCAGCAGCCAAGAATCGCGGGGAAGCTCCTACAATGAGCAGTTCTTC

V gene: TRBV25-1
D gene: .
J gene: TRBJ1-2
clone size: .
CDR3 protein: CASSRWEGNGYTF
CDR3 DNA: TGTGCCAGCAGTCGGTGGGAGGGCAATGGCTACACCTTC

V gene: TRBV7-8
D gene: .
J gene: TRBJ2-7
clone size: .
CDR3 protein: CASSLGTVYEQYF
CDR3 DNA: TGTGCCAGCAGCTTAGGGACAGTCTACGAGCAGTACTTC

V gene: TRBV27
D gene: TRBD1
J gene: TRBJ1-1
clone size: .
CDR3 protein: CASSSGQVNTEAFF
CDR3 DNA: TGTGCCAGCAGCTCGGGACAGGTAAACACTGAAGCTTTCTTT

V gene: TRBV5-1
D gene: .
J gene: TRBJ1-2
clone size: .
CDR3 protein: CASSLELRGQNYGYTF
CDR3 DNA: TGCGCCAGCAGCTTGGAACTTAGAGGTCAGAACTATGGCTACACCTTC

V gene: TRBV6-5
D gene: TRBD1
J gene: TRBJ1-2
clone size: .
CDR3 protein: CASRTGDGYTF
CDR3 DNA: TGTGCCAGCAGAACAGGGGATGGCTACACCTTC

V gene: TRBV19
D gene: TRBD1
J gene: TRBJ1-1
clone size: .
CDR3 protein: CASKGQGDSEAFF
CDR3 DNA: TGTGCCAGTAAGGGACAGGGAGATAGTGAAGCTTTCTTT

V gene: TRBV6-5
D gene: .
J gene: TRBJ1-6
clone size: .
CDR3 protein: CASSGVSPLHF
CDR3 DNA: TGTGCCAGCAGCGGTGTTTCACCCCTCCACTTT

V gene: TRBV2
D gene: .
J gene: TRBJ1-1
clone size: .
CDR3 protein: CASSGGVDTEAFF
CDR3 DNA: TGTGCCAGCAGTGGGGGGGTCGACACTGAAGCTTTCTTT

V gene: TRBV18
D gene: .
J gene: TRBJ1-6
clone size: few
CDR3 protein: CASAIPGGYNSPLHF
CDR3 DNA: TGTGCCAGCGCCATACCGGGTGGCTACAATTCACCCCTCCACTTT

V gene: TRBV5-4
D gene: TRBD1
J gene: TRBJ2-1
clone size: .
CDR3 protein: CASSFGTDYNEQFF
CDR3 DNA: TGTGCCAGCAGCTTCGGGACAGACTACAATGAGCAGTTCTTC

V gene: TRBV11-2
D gene: TRBD1
J gene: TRBJ1-2
clone size: .
CDR3 protein: CASSQFWGQDTYGYTF
CDR3 DNA: TGTGCCAGCAGTCAATTTTGGGGACAGGACACCTATGGCTACACCTTC

V gene: TRBV3-1/TRBV3-2
D gene: .
J gene: TRBJ2-1
clone size: .
CDR3 protein: CASSQVYREHNEQFF
CDR3 DNA: TGTGCCAGCAGCCAAGTATACCGGGAGCACAATGAGCAGTTCTTC

V gene: TRBV5-1
D gene: TRBD2
J gene: TRBJ2-5
clone size: .
CDR3 protein: CASSLSGGSQETQYF
CDR3 DNA: TGCGCCAGCAGCTTGAGCGGGGGAAGTCAAGAGACCCAGTACTTC

V gene: TRBV6-2/TRBV6-3
D gene: .
J gene: TRBJ2-1
clone size: .
CDR3 protein: CASSSPPGRRGDNEQFF
CDR3 DNA: TGTGCCAGCAGTTCCCCCCCTGGTCGTCGGGGAGACAATGAGCAATTCTTC

V gene: TRBV11-2
D gene: TRBD1
J gene: TRBJ1-5
clone size: .
CDR3 protein: CASSLTGRSQPQHF
CDR3 DNA: TGTGCCAGCAGCTTGACAGGGCGTTCACAGCCCCAGCATTTT

V gene: TRBV7-2
D gene: .
J gene: TRBJ1-1
clone size: .
CDR3 protein: CASSLQGFDTEAFF
CDR3 DNA: TGTGCCAGCAGCCTACAGGGATTTGACACTGAAGCTTTCTTT

V gene: TRBV7-9
D gene: .
J gene: TRBJ1-5
clone size: once
CDR3 protein: CASSLQGPGQPQHF
CDR3 DNA: TGTGCCAGCAGCTTACAAGGTCCGGGTCAGCCCCAGCATTTT

V gene: TRBV7-2
D gene: .
J gene: TRBJ1-5
clone size: .
CDR3 protein: CASTPDSHNQPQHF
CDR3 DNA: TGTGCCAGCACCCCAGACAGTCACAATCAGCCCCAGCATTTT

V gene: TRBV4-3
D gene: .
J gene: TRBJ1-2
clone size: .
CDR3 protein: CASSQDTAPAKLYGYTF
CDR3 DNA: TGCGCCAGCAGCCAAGACACCGCGCCAGCGAAACTCTATGGCTACACCTTC

V gene: TRBV15
D gene: TRBD2
J gene: TRBJ2-3
clone size: .
CDR3 protein: CATSRTLAGASTDTQYF
CDR3 DNA: TGTGCCACCAGCAGAACACTAGCGGGCGCTAGCACAGATACGCAGTATTTT

V gene: TRBV7-9
D gene: .
J gene: TRBJ2-2
clone size: .
CDR3 protein: CASSSRQPNTGELFF
CDR3 DNA: TGTGCCAGCAGCTCCCGACAGCCCAACACCGGGGAGCTGTTTTTT

V gene: TRBV7-2
D gene: TRBD1
J gene: TRBJ1-3
clone size: .
CDR3 protein: CASSLVAGGAGNTIYF
CDR3 DNA: TGTGCCAGCAGCTTAGTGGCAGGGGGCGCCGGAAACACCATATATTTT

V gene: TRBV2
D gene: .
J gene: TRBJ1-5
clone size: once
CDR3 protein: CASKRGPDSNQPQHF
CDR3 DNA: TGTGCCAGCAAGCGGGGACCAGATAGCAATCAGCCCCAGCATTTT

V gene: TRBV10-3
D gene: .
J gene: TRBJ1-1
clone size: .
CDR3 protein: CATRGVLNTEAFF
CDR3 DNA: TGTGCCACCAGGGGAGTACTGAACACTGAAGCTTTCTTT

V gene: TRBV9
D gene: TRBD1
J gene: TRBJ1-2
clone size: once
CDR3 protein: CASSAGQVNYGYTF
CDR3 DNA: TGTGCCAGCAGCGCCGGACAGGTTAACTATGGCTACACCTTC

V gene: TRBV5-1
D gene: TRBD1
J gene: TRBJ2-1
clone size: .
CDR3 protein: CASSATGTGINEQFF
CDR3 DNA: TGCGCCAGCAGCGCCACCGGGACAGGGATCAATGAGCAGTTCTTC

V gene: TRBV2
D gene: .
J gene: TRBJ2-2
clone size: .
CDR3 protein: CASSEARQGNTGELFF
CDR3 DNA: TGTGCCAGCAGTGAAGCGCGGCAGGGGAACACCGGGGAGCTGTTTTTT

V gene: TRBV6-5
D gene: TRBD2
J gene: TRBJ2-5
clone size: .
CDR3 protein: CASSYSSGGGQYF
CDR3 DNA: TGTGCCAGCAGTTACTCGTCGGGGGGGGGCCAGTACTTC

V gene: TRBV5-1
D gene: TRBD1
J gene: TRBJ1-2
clone size: .
CDR3 protein: CASSDAKGAAYGYTF
CDR3 DNA: TGCGCCAGCAGCGATGCAAAGGGGGCTGCCTATGGCTACACCTTC

V gene: TRBV19
D gene: .
J gene: TRBJ2-3
clone size: .
CDR3 protein: CASSISTGDTDTQYF
CDR3 DNA: TGTGCCAGTAGTATTTCGACCGGAGACACAGATACGCAGTATTTT

V gene: TRBV21-1
D gene: .
J gene: TRBJ2-4
clone size: .
CDR3 protein: CASIPTGAKNIQYF
CDR3 DNA: TGTGCCAGCATCCCAACAGGGGCCAAAAACATTCAGTACTTC

V gene: TRBV27
D gene: TRBD1
J gene: TRBJ1-1
clone size: .
CDR3 protein: CASRAGGSNTEAFF
CDR3 DNA: TGTGCCAGCAGGGCAGGGGGCAGCAACACTGAAGCTTTCTTT

V gene: TRBV12-3/TRBV12-4
D gene: TRBD1
J gene: TRBJ1-2
clone size: .
CDR3 protein: CASSRDRGHGYTF
CDR3 DNA: TGTGCCAGCAGTAGGGACAGGGGGCATGGCTACACCTTC

V gene: TRBV2
D gene: .
J gene: TRBJ1-6
clone size: .
CDR3 protein: CASSAGLISPLHF
CDR3 DNA: TGTGCCAGCAGTGCCGGACTGATTTCCCCCCTCCACTTT

V gene: TRBV19
D gene: .
J gene: TRBJ2-1
clone size: few
CDR3 protein: CASSIVSRGSYNEQFF
CDR3 DNA: TGTGCCAGTAGTATAGTTAGCAGGGGCTCCTACAATGAGCAGTTCTTC

V gene: TRBV7-9
D gene: .
J gene: TRBJ2-3
clone size: .
CDR3 protein: CASSPRVGGTDTQYF
CDR3 DNA: TGTGCCAGCAGCCCCAGGGTTGGTGGCACAGATACGCAGTATTTT

V gene: TRBV6-4
D gene: .
J gene: TRBJ1-5
clone size: .
CDR3 protein: CASSDSIDSQPQHF
CDR3 DNA: TGTGCCAGCAGTGACTCGATCGATAGTCAGCCCCAGCATTTT

V gene: TRBV21-1
D gene: .
J gene: TRBJ1-1
clone size: .
CDR3 protein: CASSKEGARWGEAFF
CDR3 DNA: TGTGCCAGCAGCAAAGAGGGGGCCAGGTGGGGTGAAGCTTTCTTT

V gene: TRBV5-1
D gene: .
J gene: TRBJ2-6
clone size: .
CDR3 protein: CASSFFSRATGANVLTF
CDR3 DNA: TGCGCCAGCAGCTTCTTTAGCAGGGCGACTGGGGCCAACGTCCTGACTTTC

V gene: TRBV6-5
D gene: .
J gene: TRBJ1-1
clone size: .
CDR3 protein: CASTTERGATEAFF
CDR3 DNA: TGTGCCAGCACTACAGAACGGGGGGCCACTGAAGCTTTCTTT

V gene: TRBV20-1
D gene: .
J gene: TRBJ1-2
clone size: .
CDR3 protein: CSARAGTGSLF
CDR3 DNA: TGCAGTGCTAGAGCCGGGACCGGGAGTCTCTTC

V gene: TRBV7-2
D gene: TRBD2
J gene: TRBJ2-4
clone size: .
CDR3 protein: CASSRPSGASIQYF
CDR3 DNA: TGTGCCAGCTCCCGACCTAGCGGGGCCAGTATTCAGTACTTC